Listed below are T cell receptor beta chains from one sample, sequenced in a study of blood T cell repertoires in COVID-19. Sequencing used immunoSEQ multiplex PCR; TCRdb keeps in-frame clones, though not all of them. Among around 220,000 clones listed, approximately 86% were seen once. The source material was peripheral blood. Source of these receptors: a woman older than 75 with active or convalescent COVID-19. CDR3s include the opening cysteine and the closing phenylalanine or tryptophan. The D gene is left open where the match is weak. Clone size is given for some rows only: seen once, a few or many times, or a class if the clone is expanded.

D gene: -
V gene: TRBV3-1/TRBV3-2
J gene: TRBJ2-6
clone size: -
CDR3 length: 15
CDR3 DNA: TGTGCCAGCAGCTTCACATCCTCTGGGGCCAACGTCCTGACTTTC
CDR3 protein: CASSFTSSGANVLTF

D gene: TRBD1
V gene: TRBV28
J gene: TRBJ1-2
clone size: few
CDR3 length: 15
CDR3 DNA: TGTGCCAGCACCCTGCCCCCAGGGGGAGCTAATGGCTACACCTTC
CDR3 protein: CASTLPPGGANGYTF

D gene: TRBD1
V gene: TRBV5-1
J gene: TRBJ2-1
clone size: once
CDR3 length: 16
CDR3 DNA: TGCGCCAGCAGCTTGATGGGACAGGGGGCCTACAATGAGCAGTTCTTC
CDR3 protein: CASSLMGQGAYNEQFF

D gene: -
V gene: TRBV28
J gene: TRBJ2-1
clone size: -
CDR3 length: 14
CDR3 DNA: TGTGCCAGCAGTTCATACAGCGGATACAATGAGCAGTTCTTC
CDR3 protein: CASSSYSGYNEQFF

D gene: -
V gene: TRBV27
J gene: TRBJ1-6
clone size: -
CDR3 length: 13
CDR3 DNA: TGTGCCAGCAGTTTGTTCGACAAATCACCCCTCCACTTT
CDR3 protein: CASSLFDKSPLHF

D gene: TRBD1
V gene: TRBV10-2
J gene: TRBJ2-2
clone size: -
CDR3 length: 15
CDR3 DNA: TGCGTTCGGGACTCCGGGACAGGGGGCACCGGGGAGCTGTTTTTT
CDR3 protein: CVRDSGTGGTGELFF

D gene: TRBD2
V gene: TRBV18
J gene: TRBJ2-3
clone size: -
CDR3 length: 15
CDR3 DNA: TGTGCCAGCTCACCACCTGGGGGGGTGGTAGATACGCAGTATTTT
CDR3 protein: CASSPPGGVVDTQYF

D gene: -
V gene: TRBV9
J gene: TRBJ2-3
clone size: once
CDR3 length: 12
CDR3 DNA: TGTGCCAGCAGCGCAAACACAGATACGCAGTATTTT
CDR3 protein: CASSANTDTQYF

D gene: -
V gene: TRBV5-1
J gene: TRBJ2-2
clone size: -
CDR3 length: 15
CDR3 DNA: TGCGCCAGCAGCTTTACCACAGATAACACCGGGGAGCTGTTTTTT
CDR3 protein: CASSFTTDNTGELFF

D gene: -
V gene: TRBV6-1
J gene: TRBJ2-7
clone size: -
CDR3 length: 15
CDR3 DNA: TGTGCCAGCAGTGAACTAGCGGACAGTTCCTACGAGCAGTACTTC
CDR3 protein: CASSELADSSYEQYF

D gene: TRBD1
V gene: TRBV9
J gene: TRBJ1-5
clone size: -
CDR3 length: 14
CDR3 DNA: TGTGCCAGCAGCCCGGGACAGCCCAATCAGCCCCAGCATTTT
CDR3 protein: CASSPGQPNQPQHF

D gene: TRBD2
V gene: TRBV11-3
J gene: TRBJ2-3
clone size: -
CDR3 length: 17
CDR3 DNA: TGTGCCAGCAGCTCACGCCCCGGGACTAAATTTGGAGATACGCAGTATTTT
CDR3 protein: CASSSRPGTKFGDTQYF

D gene: TRBD1
V gene: TRBV5-1
J gene: TRBJ1-4
clone size: -
CDR3 length: 15
CDR3 DNA: TGCGCCAGCAGCTTGAGGGGGACAGGGGATGAAAAACTGTTTTTT
CDR3 protein: CASSLRGTGDEKLFF

D gene: -
V gene: TRBV6-5
J gene: TRBJ1-1
clone size: -
CDR3 length: 14
CDR3 DNA: TGTGCCAGCAGTTACCTGCGGTTGAACACTGAAGCTTTCTTT
CDR3 protein: CASSYLRLNTEAFF

D gene: TRBD2
V gene: TRBV5-1
J gene: TRBJ2-3
clone size: -
CDR3 length: 17
CDR3 DNA: TGCGCCAGCAGCTCGGCAGTAGCGGGGGGCCGCACAGATACGCAGTATTTT
CDR3 protein: CASSSAVAGGRTDTQYF

D gene: TRBD2
V gene: TRBV6-1
J gene: TRBJ2-7
clone size: -
CDR3 length: 16
CDR3 DNA: TGTGCCAGCAGTGTTGGACTAGCGGGATACTCCTACGAGCAGTACTTC
CDR3 protein: CASSVGLAGYSYEQYF

D gene: TRBD2
V gene: TRBV4-1
J gene: TRBJ2-1
clone size: -
CDR3 length: 16
CDR3 DNA: TGCGCCAGCAGCCAAGATGCTAGCGGGGTCTTAGATGAGCAGTTCTTC
CDR3 protein: CASSQDASGVLDEQFF

D gene: -
V gene: TRBV19
J gene: TRBJ1-1
clone size: -
CDR3 length: 14
CDR3 DNA: TGTGCCAGTAGTACTTCTGTGGCGAACACTGAAGCTTTCTTT
CDR3 protein: CASSTSVANTEAFF

D gene: TRBD1
V gene: TRBV5-1
J gene: TRBJ1-2
clone size: once
CDR3 length: 17
CDR3 DNA: TGCGCCAGCAGCTACGGACAGGGCAGTCATGGAAACTATGGCTACACCTTC
CDR3 protein: CASSYGQGSHGNYGYTF

D gene: TRBD2
V gene: TRBV5-1
J gene: TRBJ2-7
clone size: -
CDR3 length: 14
CDR3 DNA: TGCGCCAGCAGCTTACTAGCGGGGCTAGGGGAGCAGTACTTC
CDR3 protein: CASSLLAGLGEQYF

D gene: TRBD2
V gene: TRBV27
J gene: TRBJ2-1
clone size: -
CDR3 length: 15
CDR3 DNA: TGTGCCAGCAGTTTGCCTAGCGGGAGGCAAGATGAGCAGTTCTTC
CDR3 protein: CASSLPSGRQDEQFF

D gene: -
V gene: TRBV5-1
J gene: TRBJ2-3
clone size: -
CDR3 length: 16
CDR3 DNA: TGCGCCAGCAGCTTGTCCGGACAGACTACTAGCGTCCCGCAGTATTTT
CDR3 protein: CASSLSGQTTSVPQYF

D gene: -
V gene: TRBV19
J gene: TRBJ1-4
clone size: once
CDR3 length: 15
CDR3 DNA: TGTGCCAGTAGTATTACCGGGAGGAATAATGAAAAACTGTTTTTT
CDR3 protein: CASSITGRNNEKLFF

D gene: -
V gene: TRBV28
J gene: TRBJ1-1
clone size: once
CDR3 length: 13
CDR3 DNA: TGTGCCAGCAGTTTCTCCGGACTCCCTTGGGCTTTCTTT
CDR3 protein: CASSFSGLPWAFF

D gene: -
V gene: TRBV5-5
J gene: TRBJ2-7
clone size: -
CDR3 length: 12
CDR3 DNA: TGTGCCAGCAGCCTCGGTGTATATGAGCAGTACTTC
CDR3 protein: CASSLGVYEQYF

D gene: -
V gene: TRBV24-1
J gene: TRBJ2-7
clone size: -
CDR3 length: 17
CDR3 DNA: TGTGCCACCAGTGATTTTCTTGTAGGGCAGGGGATGTACGAGCAGTACTTC
CDR3 protein: CATSDFLVGQGMYEQYF

D gene: TRBD2
V gene: TRBV19
J gene: TRBJ2-5
clone size: -
CDR3 length: 16
CDR3 DNA: TGTGCCAGTAGAAGGGACTACCGCCACCCCCCAGAGACCCAGTACTTC
CDR3 protein: CASRRDYRHPPETQYF

D gene: TRBD1
V gene: TRBV19
J gene: TRBJ1-4
clone size: -
CDR3 length: 13
CDR3 DNA: TGTGCCAGTAGTATACTGGACAGGGACAAACTGTTTTTT
CDR3 protein: CASSILDRDKLFF

D gene: -
V gene: TRBV14
J gene: TRBJ1-3
clone size: -
CDR3 length: 15
CDR3 DNA: TGTGCCAGCAGTCGACAGAGGAGCTCTGGAAACACCATATATTTT
CDR3 protein: CASSRQRSSGNTIYF

D gene: -
V gene: TRBV2
J gene: TRBJ2-5
clone size: -
CDR3 length: 13
CDR3 DNA: TGTGCCAGTGACCAGGGGTTTCGGGAGACCCAGTACTTC
CDR3 protein: CASDQGFRETQYF

D gene: TRBD2
V gene: TRBV3-1/TRBV3-2
J gene: TRBJ2-1
clone size: -
CDR3 length: 14
CDR3 DNA: TGTGCCAGCAGTCTAGCGGGAGTGCGCAATGAGCAGTTCTTC
CDR3 protein: CASSLAGVRNEQFF

D gene: TRBD1
V gene: TRBV29-1
J gene: TRBJ2-6
clone size: once
CDR3 length: 14
CDR3 DNA: TGCAGCGTGACAGGGGGCTCTGGGGCCAACGTCCTGACTTTC
CDR3 protein: CSVTGGSGANVLTF

D gene: -
V gene: TRBV7-2
J gene: TRBJ2-3
clone size: -
CDR3 length: 13
CDR3 DNA: TGTGCCAGCAGCTTAGGGCCCACAGATACGCAGTATTTT
CDR3 protein: CASSLGPTDTQYF

D gene: TRBD1
V gene: TRBV5-1
J gene: TRBJ2-1
clone size: -
CDR3 length: 14
CDR3 DNA: TGCGCCAGCAGCTTGGACAGGGGGCGGGGTGAGCAGTTCTTC
CDR3 protein: CASSLDRGRGEQFF

D gene: TRBD1
V gene: TRBV11-2
J gene: TRBJ1-2
clone size: -
CDR3 length: 15
CDR3 DNA: TGTGCCAGCAGCCCCCCTCGGACAGGGTTTAACGGCTACACCTTC
CDR3 protein: CASSPPRTGFNGYTF

D gene: -
V gene: TRBV5-1
J gene: TRBJ1-1
clone size: few
CDR3 length: 15
CDR3 DNA: TGCGCCAGCAGCTTGGCAAACCCGGCGGGCACTGAAGCTTTCTTT
CDR3 protein: CASSLANPAGTEAFF